This record covers a single T cell receptor (beta chain). Its antigen is currently unknown. This table comes from immunoSEQ multiplex PCR, and its TCRdb copy is limited to in-frame clones, with some not included. The table records around 120,000 clones, 85% to 95% of them present only once. This specimen comes from a study of T cell responses to AZD1222 COVID-19 vaccine. Study in general: Second-dose timings of about 4 or about 12 weeks were pooled.

Study-wide results and caveats: Spike-specific TCR breadth rose after two AZD1222 doses, and depth rose as well.

The material sequenced was peripheral blood, taken on day 0 of AZD1222 vaccination. The origin of this receptor is an adult in good health.

For the CDR3, the DNA is TGCGCCAGCAGCTTCTCGGACTTTGAGCAGTTCTTC. Translated, it gives CASSFSDFEQFF. The rearrangement links TRBV5-1 to TRBJ2-1; D may be TRBD2 (5 bases). Germline lookup yields CDR1 SGHRS and CDR2 YFSETQ. This CDR3 contains 12 residues. V lost 2 bases and J 9 bases, leaving 9 bases between the germline ends.